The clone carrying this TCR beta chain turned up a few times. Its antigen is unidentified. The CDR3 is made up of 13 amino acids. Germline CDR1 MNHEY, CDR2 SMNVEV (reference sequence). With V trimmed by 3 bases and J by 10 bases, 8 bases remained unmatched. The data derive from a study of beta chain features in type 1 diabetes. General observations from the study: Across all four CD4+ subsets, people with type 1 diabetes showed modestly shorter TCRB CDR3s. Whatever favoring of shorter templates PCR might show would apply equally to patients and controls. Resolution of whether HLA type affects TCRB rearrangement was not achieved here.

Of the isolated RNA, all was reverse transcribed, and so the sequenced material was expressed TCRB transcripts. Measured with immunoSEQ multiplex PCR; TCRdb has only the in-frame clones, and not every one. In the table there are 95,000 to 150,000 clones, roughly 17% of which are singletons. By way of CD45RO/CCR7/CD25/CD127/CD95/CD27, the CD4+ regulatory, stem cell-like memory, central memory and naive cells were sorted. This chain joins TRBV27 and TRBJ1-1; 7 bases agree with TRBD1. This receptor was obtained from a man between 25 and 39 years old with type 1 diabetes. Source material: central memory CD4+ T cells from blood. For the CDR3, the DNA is TGTGCCAGCAGTTTGTCAGGGGGGCGCGGAGCTTTCTTT. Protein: CASSLSGGRGAFF.